Below, 32 T cell receptor beta chains from the same sample are listed, as sequenced in a study of technical replicates of blood from several donors. Produced via immunoSEQ multiplex PCR; TCRdb's table is partial and in-frame only. Among about 100,000 clones listed, 95% were seen once. The specimen was T cells isolated from PBMCs. The receptors come from a human donor in good health.

V gene TRBV5-4 combines with J gene TRBJ2-7, with 14 bases fitting TRBD2. The V and J ends lost 4 bases and 6 bases, in that order; junction bases with no gene match: 6. The CDR3 spans 15 residues. Germline-derived CDR1 and CDR2 are SGHNT and YYREEE (reference sequence). The CDR3 sequence is CASSKGLAGGGEQYF. For the CDR3, the DNA is TGTGCCAGCAGCAAAGGACTAGCGGGAGGAGGCGAGCAGTACTTC.

The V call is TRBV9, the J call TRBJ2-5; 7 bases are a match to TRBD2. J gave up 4 bases and V 3 bases, and 9 bases lay outside the gene matches. Germline loops: CDR1 SGDLS, CDR2 YYNGEE. The CDR3 extends over 15 amino acids. The CDR3 reads CASSDLGGARETQYF. CDR3 coding DNA: TGTGCCAGCAGCGACTTGGGAGGGGCCAGAGAGACCCAGTACTTC.

The genes are TRBV5-4 and TRBJ1-2; 7 nucleotides agree with TRBD1. In germline, CDR1 is SGHNT, CDR2 YYREEE (reference sequence). V lost 3 bases and J lost 5; bases outside the gene matches: 7. This CDR3 has 14 residues. CDR3 nucleotides: TGTGCCAGCAGCTCCCAGACAGGGCAATATGGCTACACCTTC. As protein: CASSSQTGQYGYTF.

The chain employs TRBV9 and TRBJ1-2; D is unresolved. CDR3 size: 13 residues. The germline CDR1 and CDR2 sequences are SGDLS and YYNGEE. V was clipped by 4 bases and J by 3 bases, with 10 bases between them. The CDR3 protein is CASSLSGYYGYTF. CDR3 nucleotides: TGTGCCAGCAGCTTATCAGGTTACTATGGCTACACCTTC.

The rearrangement uses TRBV27 and TRBJ2-1, with 8 bases identical to TRBD2. Germline trimming cut 5 bases from V and 2 bases from J; bases unmatched to any gene: 8. The CDR3 consists of 16 residues. The germline V gene has CDR1 MNHEY and CDR2 SMNVEV (reference sequence). The DNA for the CDR3 is TGTGCCAGCAGTCGTTGGACTAGCAGTACCTACAATGAGCAGTTCTTC. Translating it yields CASSRWTSSTYNEQFF.

In nucleotides, the CDR3 is TGTGCCAGCAGCTTGTGGACAGCCTCTGGAAACACCATATATTTT. Protein sequence: CASSLWTASGNTIYF. This chain joins TRBV5-5 and TRBJ1-3; D is possibly TRBD1 (6 bases). The germline V gene encodes CDR1 SGHKS and CDR2 YYEKEE (reference sequence). The CDR3 length is 15 residues. V lost 1 base, J lost 0 bases, and 8 bases lay in between.

The chain is built from TRBV29-1 and TRBJ2-7; 9 bases are shared with TRBD1. The germline V gene encodes CDR1 SQVTM and CDR2 ANQGSEA. V was clipped by 6 bases and J by 3 bases; unmatched bases: 9. The CDR3 is 14 residues long. CDR3 sequence: CSVSDGTGFYEQYF. The DNA of the CDR3 is TGCAGCGTGTCGGACGGGACAGGGTTCTACGAGCAGTACTTC.

V and J are TRBV6-5 and TRBJ2-7, with a weak D call TRBD1 (6 bases). The CDR3 totals 15 residues. V was trimmed by 6 bases and J by 3 bases, leaving 18 bases between them. CDR1 MNHEY and CDR2 SVGAGI come from the germline V gene. CDR3 amino acids: CASSTGQPSLYEQYF. The CDR3, as DNA: TGTGCCAGCAGCACTGGACAGCCCAGCCTCTACGAGCAGTACTTC.

The V and J genes are TRBV6-5 and TRBJ2-3; D possibly corresponds to TRBD1 (6 bases). CDR3 length equals 15 residues. V was pared by 1 base and J by 13 bases, with 21 bases between. Per the germline V gene, CDR1 is MNHEY and CDR2 is SVGAGI. Here the CDR3 reads CASSYYLAGAAEKYF. CDR3 sequence (DNA): TGTGCCAGCAGTTACTACCTGGCAGGGGCCGCTGAGAAGTATTTT.

The chain has TRBV11-3 and TRBJ2-7, with 10 bases aligning to TRBD2. This CDR3 comprises 18 residues. Trimming cost V 0 bases and J 3 bases; bases outside gene matches: 11. Germline-derived CDR1 and CDR2 are SGHNT and YENEEA. CDR3 nucleotides: TGTGCCAGCAGCTTAGACCGAGCGGGAGGGCCTGGAAGCTACGAGCAGTACTTC. Translated: CASSLDRAGGPGSYEQYF.

The rearrangement links TRBV6-1 to TRBJ2-7, with unresolved D. Germline lookup yields CDR1 MNHNS and CDR2 SASEGT. Trimming took off 8 bases at V and 3 bases at J, with 17 bases between the two ends. This CDR3 comprises 14 residues. This chain's CDR3 is CASPSRLKIYEQYF. The CDR3 DNA follows: TGTGCCAGCCCCTCCAGATTAAAAATCTACGAGCAGTACTTC.

J is TRBJ2-2 and V is TRBV7-3; D possibly corresponds to TRBD2 (6 bases). Trimming took 0 bases from V and 1 from J, leaving 9 bases between them. Germline CDR1 reads SGHTA; CDR2 reads FQGTGA. This CDR3 contains 16 residues. The CDR3 loop is CASSLTYGRNTGELFF. The CDR3 nucleotides read TGTGCCAGCAGCTTAACGTACGGGAGGAACACCGGGGAGCTGTTTTTT.

This rearrangement joins TRBV7-3 to TRBJ2-4, with 7 bases that match TRBD2. V dropped 5 bases and J dropped 8; count of bases not matched to a gene: 12. This CDR3 spans 15 amino acids. Germline lookup yields CDR1 SGHTA and CDR2 FQGTGA. The chain's CDR3 is CASSPTAGAWDIQYF. CDR3 nucleotide sequence: TGTGCCAGCAGCCCGACCGCGGGAGCTTGGGACATTCAGTACTTC.

The V gene is TRBV6-6, the J gene TRBJ2-7; 8 bases agree with TRBD2. Germline CDR1 is MNHNY and CDR2 is SVGAGI (reference sequence). CDR3 length equals 13 residues. J was trimmed by 7 bases and V by 5 bases; bases with no gene match: 7. The CDR3 here is CASSTGLAGEQYF. CDR3 bases: TGTGCCAGCAGTACTGGACTAGCCGGGGAGCAGTACTTC.

This chain uses TRBV5-1 with TRBJ2-1, with TRBD2 identical over 11 bases. V shed 1 base, J shed 6 bases, and the junction held 3 bases outside the gene matches. The CDR3 is 15 amino acids. Germline V lookup: CDR1 SGHRS, CDR2 YFSETQ. The CDR3 loop reads CASSLLAGGGNEQFF. CDR3 sequence (DNA): TGCGCCAGCAGCTTGCTAGCGGGAGGAGGCAATGAGCAGTTCTTC.

This sequence joins TRBV7-9 and TRBJ2-7; 7 bases agree with TRBD1. From germline, CDR1 is SEHNR and CDR2 FQNEAQ (reference sequence). The J segment lost 6 bases and the V segment lost 3 bases, leaving 2 bases of the junction unmatched. This CDR3 contains 12 residues. The CDR3 reads CASSLGQLEQYF. The CDR3 DNA reads TGTGCCAGCAGCTTGGGACAGCTCGAGCAGTACTTC. Together with reference TRBV7-9 and TRBJ2-7, the CDR3 gives the full variable domain: DTGVSQNPRHKITKRGQNVTFRCDPISEHNRLYWYRQTLGQGPEFLTYFQNEAQLEKSRLLSDRFSAERPKGSFSTLEIQRTEQGDSAMYLCASSLGQLEQYFGPGTRLTVT.

V and J are TRBV9 and TRBJ1-3; D is perhaps TRBD1 (5 bases). Germline CDR1 and CDR2: SGDLS and YYNGEE. The V gene lost 2 bases and the J gene lost 0 bases, with 18 bases spanning the gap. This CDR3 has 18 residues. In nucleotides, the CDR3 is TGTGCCAGCAGCGTGGGGCAGGGTGGTGCCGGCTCTGGAAACACCATATATTTT. As protein: CASSVGQGGAGSGNTIYF.

The chain links TRBV28 to TRBJ1-1; a weak D match, TRBD1 (5 bases). The V gene's germline CDR1 is MDHEN and CDR2 SYDVKM. CDR3 length: 13 amino acids. Trimming removed 4 bases from V and 0 bases from J, with 6 bases in between. CDR3 protein: CASSSQVNTEAFF. The CDR3 DNA reads TGTGCCAGCAGTTCACAGGTGAACACTGAAGCTTTCTTT. Drawing the rest from reference TRBV28 and TRBJ1-1, the complete variable domain is DVKVTQSSRYLVKRTGEKVFLECVQDMDHENMFWYRQDPGLGLRLIYFSYDVKMKEKGDIPEGYSVSREKKERFSLILESASTNQTSMYLCASSSQVNTEAFFGQGTRLTVV.

V and J are TRBV9 and TRBJ1-1; weak D call: TRBD1 (5 bases). CDR1 SGDLS and CDR2 YYNGEE come from the germline V gene. The length of the CDR3 is 14 residues. The V end lost 0 bases, the J end lost 6 bases, and 12 bases lay between the germline ends. The CDR3 loop is CASSVEGDRSEAFF. The CDR3 nucleotides read TGTGCCAGCAGCGTAGAAGGAGACAGATCTGAAGCTTTCTTT.

J is TRBJ2-5 and V is TRBV7-9; 7 bases match TRBD2. Germline CDR1 and CDR2: SEHNR and FQNEAQ (reference sequence). Unmatched junction bases numbered 11, after V lost 5 bases and J lost 5 bases. The CDR3 length is 15 residues. CDR3 loop: CASSPRVGGLETQYF. CDR3 DNA sequence: TGTGCCAGCAGCCCTAGGGTCGGGGGGTTGGAGACCCAGTACTTC.

The CDR3 region has the DNA TGTGCCAGCAGTTACGGGACAGGGGGCGAAGATGAGCAGTTCTTC. Protein sequence: CASSYGTGGEDEQFF. The rearrangement links TRBV6-6 to TRBJ2-1; 12 positions match TRBD1. The CDR3 contains 15 residues. Germline assignment: CDR1 MNHNY and CDR2 SVGAGI (reference sequence). V dropped 2 bases and J dropped 8; count of bases not matched to a gene: 4.

The genes are TRBV10-3 and TRBJ2-7; 9 nucleotides line up with TRBD2. The CDR3 is 14 residues long. V shed 0 bases, J shed 5 bases, and the junction held 2 bases outside the gene matches. The germline CDR1 and CDR2 sequences are ENHRY and SYGVKD. In nucleotides, the CDR3 is TGTGCCATCAGTGAGTCAATAGCGGGAGACGAGCAGTACTTC. The encoded protein is CAISESIAGDEQYF.

The J gene is TRBJ2-7, the V gene TRBV5-1, with TRBD1 matching over 8 bases. The germline V gene encodes CDR1 SGHRS and CDR2 YFSETQ. The CDR3 totals 14 residues. Trimming cost V 2 bases and J 6 bases; bases outside gene matches: 7. CDR3: CASSLPGQALEQYF. CDR3 sequence (DNA): TGCGCCAGCAGCTTACCGGGACAGGCCCTCGAGCAGTACTTC.

The chain uses TRBV5-1 and TRBJ2-3; TRBD1 is a possible D gene (5 bases). The CDR3 totals 15 residues. From germline, CDR1 is SGHRS and CDR2 YFSETQ. V was pared by 0 bases and J by 6 bases, with 14 bases between. Here the CDR3 DNA reads TGCGCCAGCAGCTTGGGTCGCAGGGTACTGGATACGCAGTATTTT. Its protein is CASSLGRRVLDTQYF. Complete variable domain (other parts from reference TRBV5-1 and TRBJ2-3): KAGVTQTPRYLIKTRGQQVTLSCSPISGHRSVSWYQQTPGQGLQFLFEYFSETQRNKGNFPGRFSGRQFSNSRSEMNVSTLELGDSALYLCASSLGRRVLDTQYFGPGTRLTVL.

The chain links TRBV29-1 to TRBJ2-5; 11 bases fit TRBD2. The CDR3 consists of 16 residues. In germline, CDR1 is SQVTM, CDR2 ANQGSEA. V dropped 4 bases and J dropped 5; count of bases not matched to a gene: 12. The CDR3: CSVGLAGGRELETQYF. The CDR3 DNA reads TGCAGCGTTGGATTAGCGGGAGGGCGGGAACTTGAGACCCAGTACTTC.

This sequence joins TRBV2 and TRBJ2-7; TRBD1 matches at 7 bases. The CDR3 totals 15 residues. V was clipped by 4 bases and J by 4 bases; unmatched bases: 10. Germline CDR1 reads SNHLY; CDR2 reads FYNNEI. The CDR3 sequence is CASSGRQGVSYEQYF. The CDR3 region has the DNA TGTGCCAGCAGTGGGAGACAGGGCGTCTCTTACGAGCAGTACTTC. The full variable domain, in which reference TRBV2 and TRBJ2-7 provide the parts outside the CDR3, is EPEVTQTPSHQVTQMGQEVILRCVPISNHLYFYWYRQILGQKVEFLVSFYNNEISEKSEIFDDQFSVERPDGSNFTLKIRSTKLEDSAMYFCASSGRQGVSYEQYFGPGTRLTVT.

The chain recombines TRBV7-2 with TRBJ1-5; weak D call: TRBD1 (6 bases). Germline-derived CDR1 and CDR2 are SGHTA and FQGNSA. There are 15 residues in the CDR3. Between the trimmed V and J ends, which lost 5 bases and 5 bases, there was a span of 16 bases. CDR3 sequence reads: CASSTVQGAYQPQHF. The CDR3 nucleotides read TGTGCCAGCAGCACAGTACAGGGCGCATATCAGCCCCAGCATTTT.

The chain carries TRBV15 and TRBJ2-7; 11 bases align to TRBD2. Germline CDR1 reads LNHNV; CDR2 reads YYDKDF (reference sequence). The CDR3 is 14 amino acids. Germline trimming cut 5 bases from V and 2 bases from J; bases unmatched to any gene: 2. The CDR3 sequence: CATSWTSGPYEQYF. The CDR3 coding sequence is TGTGCCACCAGCTGGACTAGCGGGCCCTACGAGCAGTACTTC.

This clone was observed a handful of times. The gene calls are TRBV28 and TRBJ2-7, with a weak D call TRBD1 (7 bases). Germline-derived CDR1 and CDR2 are MDHEN and SYDVKM. The germline V and J ends were trimmed by 7 bases and 5 bases, with 21 bases remaining between them. The CDR3 covers 15 residues. Here the CDR3 reads CASKTQGGGIDEQYF. The CDR3 bases are TGTGCCAGCAAAACCCAAGGAGGGGGCATCGACGAGCAGTACTTC.

The chain joins TRBV6-5 to TRBJ1-2; 7 bases agree with TRBD1. V lost 9 bases and J lost 2; bases outside the gene matches: 3. The CDR3 has 12 residues. Germline CDR1 and CDR2: MNHEY and SVGAGI. The CDR3 coding sequence is TGTGCCAGTAAGGACAGGAACTATGGCTACACCTTC. It codes for CASKDRNYGYTF.

This chain joins TRBV5-1 and TRBJ1-4; D not certain. Deletions cut 4 bases from V and 2 bases from J, with 9 bases between. Germline V gene data show CDR1 as SGHRS and CDR2 as YFSETQ. The length of the CDR3 is 14 residues. CDR3 nucleotides: TGCGCCAGCAGCGCGCAATTCACTAATGAAAAACTGTTTTTT. This translates into CASSAQFTNEKLFF.

The gene calls are TRBV28 and TRBJ1-1; weak D call: TRBD1 (5 bases). Germline values: CDR1 MDHEN, CDR2 SYDVKM. The CDR3 has 14 residues. V was clipped by 5 bases and J by 3 bases, with 13 bases between them. The CDR3 sequence: CASSPRLGDTEAFF. CDR3 sequence (DNA): TGTGCCAGCAGTCCCAGACTAGGGGACACTGAAGCTTTCTTT.